This T cell receptor (beta chain) was documented in a study of OX40 agonist ivuxolimab in advanced cancers. Study-wide findings and caveats: Partial responders dosed at 0.1-3.0 mg/kg displayed clonal expansion ranking among the lowest.

Germline V CDR1 and CDR2: SGHVS, FQNEAQ. The CDR3 totals 19 residues. The V and J ends lost 3 bases and 7 bases, in that order; junction bases with no gene match: 16. Clones were read by immunoSEQ multiplex PCR, and TCRdb kept only the in-frame ones, dropping some. Seen here are fewer than 85,000 clones, 90% to 95% observed once, and the top ten hold around 2.3%. About this clone: Its antigen remains unidentified.

This receptor was taken from an adult with an advanced solid tumor such as melanoma, head and neck, liver or kidney cancer. This sequence joins TRBV7-8 and TRBJ2-1; TRBD2 matches at 12 bases. The material was CD4+ or CD8+ T cells sorted from blood, obtained in a trial of the OX40 agonist ivuxolimab. As DNA, the CDR3 is TGTGCCAGCAGCTTCAGACTAGCGGGAGACCACAGAGGGGGGAATGAGCAGTTCTTC. Amino acid sequence: CASSFRLAGDHRGGNEQFF. Filled out from reference TRBV7-8 and TRBJ2-1, the complete variable domain reads GAGVSQSPRYKVAKRGQDVALRCDPISGHVSLFWYQQALGQGPEFLTYFQNEAQLDKSGLPSDRFFAERPEGSVSTLKIQRTQQEDSAVYLCASSFRLAGDHRGGNEQFFGPGTRLTVL.